This T cell receptor beta chain was identified during a study of control samples from healthy donors and cancer patients. The germline CDR1 and CDR2 sequences are SGHRS and YFSETQ. Trimming removed 7 bases at V and 5 bases at J, with 9 bases between. This CDR3 is built from 11 residues. Repertoires were generated with immunoSEQ multiplex PCR, while TCRdb's copy carries only in-frame clones and drops some. Of tens of thousands of clones in the sample, roughly nine tenths were seen once. The chain uses TRBV5-1 and TRBJ1-1, with TRBD1 as a possible D gene (5 bases). The sample was blood. The clonotype originates from a woman in her sixties or seventies in good health. CDR3 sequence reads: CASGRDTEAFF. The DNA of the CDR3 is TGCGCCAGCGGCAGGGATACTGAAGCTTTCTTT.